This T cell receptor (beta chain) appears in the sequencing data of a study of blood T cell repertoires in COVID-19. Background on the study: The samples span acute and convalescent COVID-19 from the United States, Italy and Spain. From T cells, B-cell-depleted T cells, or PBMCs came the material, which was cDNA or gDNA.

This CDR3 region has 16 residues. Germline CDR1 is SGDLS and CDR2 is YYNGEE. V dropped 4 bases and J dropped 8; count of bases not matched to a gene: 7. Per the original methods: Reference gene primer amplification gave estimated nucleated cell counts. Assay used: immunoSEQ multiplex PCR; TCRdb lists only in-frame clones, some missing. That table is the source of V, J and clone size, and D and trimming were worked out from the DNA. The sample shows approximately 140,000 clones, about four fifths of them seen only once. Sequenced input: peripheral blood. The origin of this receptor is a human donor in a cohort sampled during active COVID-19. This chain connects TRBV9 to TRBJ2-1; 15 nucleotides align to TRBD2. Here the CDR3 DNA reads TGTGCCAGCAGCCTAAGGACTAGCGGGGGGGGCGATGAGCAGTTCTTC. It encodes CASSLRTSGGGDEQFF.